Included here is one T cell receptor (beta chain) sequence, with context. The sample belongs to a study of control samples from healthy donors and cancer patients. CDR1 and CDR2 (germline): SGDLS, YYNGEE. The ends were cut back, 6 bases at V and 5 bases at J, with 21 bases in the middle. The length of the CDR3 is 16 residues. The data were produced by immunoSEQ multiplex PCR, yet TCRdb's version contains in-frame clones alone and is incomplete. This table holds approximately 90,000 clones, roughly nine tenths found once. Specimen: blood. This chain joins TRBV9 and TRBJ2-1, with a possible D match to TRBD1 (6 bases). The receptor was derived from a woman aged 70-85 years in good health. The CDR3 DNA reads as TGTGCCAGCACCTCAGGGGCAGCCCCTTTAAACAATGAGCAGTTCTTC. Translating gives CASTSGAAPLNNEQFF.